Presented here are 14 T cell receptor beta chains from one specimen sequenced in a study of neurological immune-mediated disorders. TCRdb reprocessed the 5' RACE reads with MiXCR, giving one entry per CDR3 protein. The sample records tens of thousands of distinct CDR3 sequences, roughly 4% being singletons. The sequenced material came from PBMCs. The receptors were sampled from a man in his forties or fifties with multiple sclerosis.

This clonotype appeared many times. The J gene is TRBJ2-5, the V gene TRBV5-1; D is possibly TRBD1 (5 bases). Trimming took off 7 bases at V and 0 bases at J, with 16 bases between the two ends. From germline, CDR1 is SGHRS and CDR2 YFSETQ. The CDR3 length is 15 residues. The CDR3 DNA follows: TGCGCCAGCCGGCGGCAGGGCGGATACCAAGAGACCCAGTACTTC. Amino acids: CASRRQGGYQETQYF.

This clonotype was picked up many times. The J gene is TRBJ2-3, the V gene TRBV7-2, with D perhaps matching TRBD2 (6 bases). The CDR3 consists of 15 residues. Trimming pared 6 bases from V and 4 bases from J, leaving 17 bases between. Germline V gene data show CDR1 as SGHTA and CDR2 as FQGNSA. The CDR3 reads CASSPGGMLPDTQYF. In DNA, the CDR3 is TGTGCCAGCAGTCCCGGCGGGATGCTGCCAGATACGCAGTATTTT.

This clonotype was counted at least ten times. The rearrangement uses TRBV27 and TRBJ2-1; perhaps TRBD1 as D (6 bases). Germline CDR1 reads MNHEY; CDR2 reads SMNVEV (reference sequence). The V end was cut by 2 bases, the J end by 8 bases, with 16 bases between. This CDR3 region has 15 residues. CDR3 sequence: CASSLGERGFDEQFF. CDR3 coding DNA: TGTGCCAGCAGTTTAGGGGAGAGGGGGTTCGATGAGCAGTTCTTC.

This clonotype was seen many times. The J gene is TRBJ1-1, the V gene TRBV27, with TRBD1 matching over 8 bases. The CDR3 totals 15 residues. Germline V CDR1 and CDR2: MNHEY, SMNVEV (reference sequence). V shed 6 bases and J 7 bases; nucleotides not matched to a gene: 13. CDR3 protein: CASSPSVRGRGEAFF. The CDR3 DNA reads as TGTGCCAGCAGCCCAAGTGTCAGGGGGCGCGGTGAAGCTTTCTTT.

This clonotype was recorded many times. V is TRBV10-3 and J is TRBJ1-4; TRBD1 aligns across 7 bases. Trimming removed 2 bases from V and 6 bases from J; junction bases left unmatched: 21. Germline CDR1 and CDR2: ENHRY and SYGVKD. The CDR3 consists of 20 residues. The CDR3 loop is CAISEGNPGQPGREYEKLFF. In nucleotides, the CDR3 is TGTGCCATCAGTGAGGGAAATCCGGGACAGCCCGGCCGGGAATATGAAAAACTGTTTTTT.

Ten or more counts support this clonotype. The chain has TRBV20-1 and TRBJ2-1, with D possibly TRBD2 on 6 matching bases. The germline CDR1 and CDR2 sequences are DFQATT and SNEGSKA (reference sequence). CDR3 length equals 15 residues. V was trimmed by 0 bases and J by 7 bases, leaving 16 bases between them. In DNA, the CDR3 is TGCAGTGCTAGAGATATGGAGGGTTTACGGAATGAGCAGTTCTTC. This sequence encodes CSARDMEGLRNEQFF.

This clonotype was seen repeatedly, ten times or more. This chain connects TRBV20-1 to TRBJ1-6, with D unresolved. CDR1 is DFQATT and CDR2 is SNEGSKA in the germline V gene (reference sequence). The CDR3 spans 15 residues. The V gene lost 4 bases and the J gene lost 0 bases, with 10 bases spanning the gap. CDR3 in amino acids: CSATLLGSYNSPLHF. In DNA, the CDR3 is TGCAGTGCTACTCTCTTGGGCTCCTATAATTCACCCCTCCACTTT.

The sample holds many counts of this clonotype. The chain links TRBV3-1 to TRBJ1-1; tentative D call: TRBD1 (6 bases). Germline loops: CDR1 LGHDT, CDR2 YNNKEL (reference sequence). V was trimmed by 4 bases and J by 1 base, leaving 13 bases between them. The CDR3 is 15 amino acids. The CDR3 loop is CASSPVRTENTEAFF. CDR3 bases: TGTGCCAGCAGCCCCGTAAGGACAGAGAACACTGAAGCTTTCTTT.

This chain uses TRBV6-6 with TRBJ1-3; 7 bases match TRBD1. In germline, CDR1 is MNHNY, CDR2 SVGAGI (reference sequence). After removal of 4 bases from V and 4 bases from J, the junction contained 7 bases not matched to a gene. The CDR3 sequence is 15 residues long. As DNA, the CDR3 is TGTGCCAGCAGTTTGGTACAGGGGAACGGAAACACCATATATTTT. It codes for CASSLVQGNGNTIYF.

This clonotype was counted ten times or more. The genes are TRBV7-9 and TRBJ1-2, with D maybe TRBD1 (5 bases). This CDR3 spans 14 amino acids. The V and J ends lost 1 base and 8 bases respectively, with 14 bases between them. CDR1 is SEHNR and CDR2 is FQNEAQ in the germline V gene (reference sequence). CDR3 in amino acids: CASSLDGRAQGYTF. The CDR3, as DNA: TGTGCCAGCAGCTTAGACGGCAGGGCGCAGGGCTACACCTTC.

This clonotype showed up many times. V gene TRBV20-1 combines with J gene TRBJ2-1; possibly TRBD1 or TRBD2 for D (6 bases each). Germline V gene data show CDR1 as DFQATT and CDR2 as SNEGSKA (reference sequence). V was clipped by 0 bases and J by 6 bases, with 15 bases between them. This CDR3 region has 15 residues. DNA of the CDR3: TGCAGTGCTAGAGAAACGGGGGCCAGGGTCAATGAGCAGTTCTTC. Translation: CSARETGARVNEQFF.

This clonotype has at least ten counts. V and J are TRBV12-3 or TRBV12-4 and TRBJ1-1; 8 bases map to TRBD1. The V gene end was trimmed by 5 bases and the J gene end by 1 base; junction bases not matched to a gene: 6. The CDR3 length is 15 residues. The CDR3 loop is CASSPRTGSNTEAFF. The DNA of the CDR3 is TGTGCCAGCAGTCCAAGGACAGGGTCGAACACTGAAGCTTTCTTT.

This clonotype was recorded at least ten times. The chain is built from TRBV5-1 and TRBJ2-5; D possibly corresponds to TRBD1 (7 bases). The CDR3 has 14 residues. Looked up from germline, CDR1 is SGHRS and CDR2 is YFSETQ. Between the trimmed V and J ends, which lost 4 bases and 2 bases, there was a span of 12 bases. In nucleotides, the CDR3 is TGCGCCAGCAGCCGCGGGACAGTTCAAGAGACCCAGTACTTC. This codes for CASSRGTVQETQYF.

This clonotype was detected many times. The chain uses TRBV7-8 and TRBJ2-7; 8 bases line up with TRBD1. Germline V gives CDR1 SGHVS, CDR2 FQNEAQ. V shed 1 base, J shed 1 base, and the junction held 3 bases outside the gene matches. The CDR3 consists of 15 residues. Here the CDR3 reads CASSLVGQESYEQYF. The CDR3 DNA sequence: TGTGCCAGCAGCTTAGTGGGACAGGAATCCTACGAGCAGTACTTC. The variable domain in full, with the rest retrieved from reference TRBV7-8 and TRBJ2-7, is GAGVSQSPRYKVAKRGQDVALRCDPISGHVSLFWYQQALGQGPEFLTYFQNEAQLDKSGLPSDRFFAERPEGSVSTLKIQRTQQEDSAVYLCASSLVGQESYEQYFGPGTRLTVT.